This is a list of T cell receptor beta chains from one sample in a study of identifying expanded T cells in peripheral blood. Some clones are missing from TCRdb's copy, which holds only in-frame ones; the method was immunoSEQ multiplex PCR. The sample includes under 150,000 clones, over 65% of them seen just once. The sequenced sample consisted of blood. Receptors originate from a person between 18 and 75 years old in good health. Both conserved end residues are trimmed from each CDR3.

TRBV11-2	TRBJ2-5	ASSLGSGTQY
TRBV10-3	TRBJ1-1	AISRQDRVGYTEAF
TRBV25-1	TRBJ1-5	ASSELGVGQPQH
TRBV5-1	TRBJ1-6	ASTLGGNSSPLH
TRBV7-2	TRBJ1-2	ASSLSPNYGYT
TRBV6-1	TRBJ2-5	ASSLGVGETQY
TRBV27	TRBJ1-2	ASSFVPSEGYT
TRBV28	TRBJ2-5	ASSLRAGGTIKKETQY
TRBV7-2	TRBJ1-2	ASSVRQDYGYT
TRBV19	TRBJ1-5	ASAALVEKPQH
TRBV13	TRBJ2-1	ASSPGGSYNEQF
TRBV5-6	TRBJ1-2	ASKGGEAGTATNYGYT
TRBV6-1	TRBJ2-7	ASRAGQSSGEQY
TRBV7-2	TRBJ1-6	ASSLGPDSPLH
TRBV7-2	TRBJ2-1	ASSLAGGVYNEQF